One and the same sample provided the 11 T cell receptor beta chains below, sequenced in a study of immune characterization of retroperitoneal liposarcoma. In TCRdb, the PCR reads were re-called with MiXCR into one record per CDR3 protein. Of around 20,000 distinct CDR3 sequences listed, under 45% are singletons. Material for sequencing was blood. The receptors were gathered from a male donor with retroperitoneal liposarcoma.

The gene calls are TRBV6-1 and TRBJ1-1; possible D gene TRBD1, 6 bases. Germline V CDR1 and CDR2: MNHNS, SASEGT. The CDR3 spans 14 residues. With 8 bases removed from V and 3 bases from J, the gap between germline ends came to 16 bases. The chain's CDR3 is CASGGGPQDTEAFF. The CDR3 DNA sequence: TGTGCCAGCGGGGGGGGCCCCCAGGACACTGAAGCTTTCTTT.

In its sample, this clonotype was seen once. The chain employs TRBV24-1 and TRBJ2-1; D gene unclear. Germline assignment: CDR1 KGHDR and CDR2 SFDVKD. Trimming stripped 1 base from V and 13 bases from J, with 13 bases between. This CDR3 region has 13 residues. The CDR3 DNA reads as TGTGCCACCAGTGATTTAGATAAAGAGACCCAGTTCTTC. This sequence encodes CATSDLDKETQFF.

The genes are TRBV6-1 and TRBJ1-1; the D gene is possibly TRBD1 (5 bases). From germline, CDR1 is MNHNS and CDR2 SASEGT. The CDR3 covers 15 residues. With 5 bases removed from V and 6 bases from J, the gap between germline ends came to 19 bases. The CDR3 DNA is TGTGCCAGCAGTCGGATCAGCAGGGCAGGGCCTGAAGCTTTCTTT. Its protein is CASSRISRAGPEAFF.

This clonotype occurred many times. This chain links TRBV6-1 with TRBJ2-7; D unresolved. Trimming removed 0 bases from V and 2 bases from J, with 11 bases in between. Germline assignment: CDR1 MNHNS and CDR2 SASEGT. This CDR3 has 15 amino acids. DNA for the CDR3: TGTGCCAGCAGTGAAGCAACCGGAGCTCCCTACGAGCAGTACTTC. It encodes CASSEATGAPYEQYF.

Ten or more counts support this clonotype. The rearrangement uses TRBV6-1 and TRBJ2-4; D is perhaps TRBD2 (5 bases). Germline V CDR1 and CDR2: MNHNS, SASEGT. There are 16 residues in the CDR3. With 2 bases removed from V and 5 bases from J, the gap between germline ends came to 16 bases. Written as DNA, the CDR3 is TGTGCCAGCAGTGAACTTGAGGGCGGGCCGCAAAACATTCAGTACTTC. Amino acids: CASSELEGGPQNIQYF.

The chain recombines TRBV24-1 with TRBJ2-1, with D unclear. The CDR3 consists of 14 residues. The germline CDR1 and CDR2 sequences are KGHDR and SFDVKD. Trimming removed 3 bases at V and 13 bases at J, with 18 bases between. The CDR3 nucleotides read TGTGCCACCAGTGATAGAGGAGTTCGAGAGACCCAGTTCTTC. Its translation is CATSDRGVRETQFF.

At least ten counts were recorded for this clonotype. J is TRBJ2-5 and V is TRBV12-3 or TRBV12-4; D gene unclear. V shed 3 bases and J shed 11 bases, with 10 bases lying between them. The CDR3 is 11 residues long. The CDR3 DNA is TGTGCCAGCAGTTTCCTGAATGAGCAGTACTTC. It encodes CASSFLNEQYF.

The chain employs TRBV24-1 and TRBJ2-4; D is possibly TRBD1 (5 bases). Between the trimmed V and J ends, which lost 9 bases and 13 bases, there was a span of 21 bases. Per germline, CDR1 KGHDR and CDR2 SFDVKD. This CDR3 spans 13 amino acids. The chain's CDR3 is CATEAPGNNEQYF. For the CDR3, the DNA is TGTGCCACCGAGGCCCCAGGGAACAATGAGCAGTACTTC.

In its sample, this clonotype was seen a few times. The chain employs TRBV7-4 and TRBJ1-1; perhaps TRBD1 as D (6 bases). CDR3 size: 16 residues. Germline V lookup: CDR1 SGHVT, CDR2 SQSDAQ. V was cut by 5 bases and J by 3 bases, with 19 bases left in between. In DNA form, the CDR3 reads TGTGCCAGCAGCCTCGAGGGGGGGGTATGGGACACTGAAGCTTTCTTT. It yields the protein CASSLEGGVWDTEAFF.

The V call is TRBV27, the J call TRBJ2-4; D tentatively reads TRBD1 or TRBD2 (6 bases each). Trimming stripped 2 bases from V and 13 bases from J, with 24 bases between. CDR3 length: 16 residues. The germline CDR1 and CDR2 sequences are MNHEY and SMNVEV (reference sequence). The CDR3 here is CASSLRGVRALNEQYF. In DNA form, the CDR3 reads TGTGCCAGCAGTTTAAGGGGGGTCAGGGCCCTCAATGAGCAGTACTTC.

V is TRBV12-3 or TRBV12-4 and J is TRBJ2-3; no reliable D call. CDR3 length equals 12 residues. The V end lost 3 bases, the J end lost 2 bases, and 3 bases lay between the germline ends. The CDR3 DNA reads as TGTGCCAGCAGTTTTAACACAGATACGCAGTATTTT. Its protein is CASSFNTDTQYF.